The 12 T cell receptor beta chains given below trace back to one sample, sequenced in a study of blood T cell repertoires in COVID-19. This table comes from immunoSEQ multiplex PCR, and its TCRdb copy is limited to in-frame clones, with some not included. The sample shows about 210,000 clones, about four fifths of them seen only once. Sample: peripheral blood. These receptors all come from a woman aged 50 to 65 with active or convalescent COVID-19.

The CDR3, as DNA: TGTGCCAGCAGCCAAGCTGGAGTGTCCCTCTACGAGCAGTACTTC. Translating gives CASSQAGVSLYEQYF. The V and J genes are TRBV4-2 and TRBJ2-7; D remains ambiguous. The germline V gene encodes CDR1 LGHNA and CDR2 YNFKEQ. The CDR3 covers 15 residues. Trimming removed 1 base at V and 3 bases at J, with 13 bases between.

This clone was detected only a few times. The chain combines TRBV19 with TRBJ2-2, with 9 nucleotides matching TRBD2. The CDR3 spans 14 residues. From germline, CDR1 is LNHDA and CDR2 SQIVND (reference sequence). Trimming cost V 6 bases and J 8 bases; bases outside gene matches: 7. The CDR3 DNA is TGTGCCAGTAGGGAAAGCGGGAGGAGGGGGGAGCTGTTTTTT. This sequence encodes CASRESGRRGELFF.

This clone has a single count. This chain joins TRBV4-1 and TRBJ1-2, with 8 bases fitting TRBD1. The CDR3 consists of 13 residues. Germline V gives CDR1 MGHRA, CDR2 YSYEKL. V was clipped by 6 bases and J by 2 bases; unmatched bases: 2. The CDR3 protein is CASRRTGNYGYTF. The CDR3 DNA sequence: TGCGCCAGCAGACGGACAGGGAACTATGGCTACACCTTC.

The chain is built from TRBV2 and TRBJ1-5; weak D call: TRBD1 (5 bases). The germline CDR1 and CDR2 sequences are SNHLY and FYNNEI. The CDR3 extends over 15 amino acids. Between the trimmed V and J ends, which lost 2 bases and 3 bases, there was a span of 11 bases. The CDR3 nucleotides are TGTGCCAGCAGTGAATTACTACAGGCCAATCAGCCCCAGCATTTT. Translated, it gives CASSELLQANQPQHF.

V is TRBV5-1 and J is TRBJ2-5; 9 bases fit TRBD1. The CDR3 loop spans 13 amino acids. V gave up 5 bases and J gave up 5 bases; unmatched junction bases: 4. Germline V lookup: CDR1 SGHRS, CDR2 YFSETQ. The CDR3 bases are TGCGCCAGCAGACAGGGGGCTGGGGAGACCCAGTACTTC. Translating gives CASRQGAGETQYF.

V usage is TRBV4-1 and J usage is TRBJ1-2; TRBD1 matches 8 bases. Germline assignment: CDR1 MGHRA and CDR2 YSYEKL. J gave up 9 bases and V 0 bases, and 6 bases lay outside the gene matches. The CDR3 spans 14 residues. DNA of the CDR3: TGCGCCAGCAGCCAAGATCGAGACAGGGGTCGCTACACCTTC. This translates into CASSQDRDRGRYTF.

This chain joins TRBV21-1 and TRBJ1-4. TRBV21-1 has pseudogene status. The CDR3 contains 12 residues. The CDR3 sequence is CASSNRFKKLFF. CDR3 DNA sequence: TGTGCCAGCAGCAATCGGTTCAAAAAACTGTTTTTT.

This chain uses TRBV6-5 with TRBJ2-7; 11 bases agree with TRBD1. The length of the CDR3 is 13 residues. V trimming: 4 bases; J trimming: 4 bases; junction bases outside the gene matches: 0. CDR1 MNHEY and CDR2 SVGAGI come from the germline V gene. The CDR3 spells CASSWDRGYEQYF. The CDR3 DNA reads as TGTGCCAGCAGTTGGGACAGGGGGTACGAGCAGTACTTC.

The chain joins TRBV5-4 to TRBJ1-2, with TRBD1 identical over 7 bases. The CDR3 sequence is 16 residues long. The V and J ends lost 4 bases and 4 bases, in that order; junction bases with no gene match: 13. CDR1 SGHNT and CDR2 YYREEE come from the germline V gene (reference sequence). CDR3 sequence: CASSKERTGAGYGYTF. The CDR3 DNA reads TGTGCCAGCAGCAAAGAACGCACAGGGGCCGGCTATGGCTACACCTTC.

V is TRBV3-1 (or the pseudogene TRBV3-2) and J is TRBJ2-3, with D possibly matching TRBD2 (6 bases). Germline CDR1 and CDR2: LGHDT and YNNKEL (reference sequence). This CDR3 is 14 amino acids long. V was pared by 5 bases and J by 4 bases, with 13 bases between. The CDR3 loop reads CASSSRLDADTQYF. In DNA form, the CDR3 reads TGTGCCAGCAGCTCCAGACTAGATGCAGATACGCAGTATTTT.

V is TRBV18 and J is TRBJ1-2; possible D gene TRBD1, 5 bases. The CDR3 extends over 13 amino acids. Trimming removed 2 bases from V and 8 bases from J, with 12 bases in between. CDR1 KGHSH and CDR2 LQKENI come from the germline V gene. CDR3 region: CASSPGRDLGYTF. For the CDR3, the DNA is TGTGCCAGCTCACCAGGCAGGGATCTCGGCTACACCTTC.

The gene calls are TRBV5-6 and TRBJ2-3; maybe TRBD2 (6 bases). Looked up from germline, CDR1 is SGHDT and CDR2 is YYEEEE. This CDR3 is built from 16 residues. The V and J ends lost 0 bases and 5 bases respectively, with 16 bases between them. CDR3 sequence: CASSLARGKGVDTQYF. The CDR3 DNA reads TGTGCCAGCAGCTTGGCCCGGGGGAAAGGCGTAGATACGCAGTATTTT.